This note documents a single T cell receptor beta chain sequence. What it recognizes is unknown. This record comes from a study of T cells in Graves' hyperthyroidism and ophthalmopathy. Across the whole study: Peripheral blood was secured at the point of initial diagnosis, before any treatment. Study-level findings and limits: Stable hyperthyroidism was told apart from ophthalmopathy by a model built on 13 V-J features.

RNA transcripts served as the template for amplifying TCR beta CDR3 regions. Researchers ran a first-round RT-PCR on the TCR CDR3 using the HTBI primer set. TCRdb redid the calling of the multiplex PCR reads with MiXCR, one entry per CDR3 protein. This table has about 500,000 distinct CDR3 sequences, 15% to 20% appearing once. Trimming pared 1 base from V and 6 bases from J, leaving 7 bases between. Germline CDR1 reads SEHNR; CDR2 reads FQNEAQ (reference sequence). The CDR3 loop spans 12 amino acids. Researchers barred patients who had uncontrolled infection, other autoimmune disease, pregnancy or lactation. Clinical symptoms, serum thyroxine and TRAb, thyroid ultrasound and orbital computed tomography were used for the diagnoses.

The sequencing sample was made of blood. V is TRBV7-9 and J is TRBJ2-7; no firm D call. This sequence originates from a woman under 30 with Graves' ophthalmopathy. The CDR3 DNA follows: TGTGCCAGCAGCTTAGATCCGGTCGAGCAGTACTTC. This sequence encodes CASSLDPVEQYF.